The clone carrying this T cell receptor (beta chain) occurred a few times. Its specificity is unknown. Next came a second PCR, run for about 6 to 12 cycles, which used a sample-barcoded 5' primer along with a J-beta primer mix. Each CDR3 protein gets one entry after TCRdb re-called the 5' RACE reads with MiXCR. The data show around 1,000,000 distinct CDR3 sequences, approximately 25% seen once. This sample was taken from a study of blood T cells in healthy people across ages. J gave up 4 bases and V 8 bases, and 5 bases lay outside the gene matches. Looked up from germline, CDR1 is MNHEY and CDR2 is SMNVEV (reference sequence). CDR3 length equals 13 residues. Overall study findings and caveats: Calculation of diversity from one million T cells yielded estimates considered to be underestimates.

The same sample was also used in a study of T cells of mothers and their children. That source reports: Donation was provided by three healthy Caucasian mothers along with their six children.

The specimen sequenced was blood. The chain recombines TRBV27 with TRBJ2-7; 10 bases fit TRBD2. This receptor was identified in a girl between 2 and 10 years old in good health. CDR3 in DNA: TGTGCCAGCTCTAGCGGGAGTAGGTACGAGCAGTACTTC. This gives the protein CASSSGSRYEQYF.